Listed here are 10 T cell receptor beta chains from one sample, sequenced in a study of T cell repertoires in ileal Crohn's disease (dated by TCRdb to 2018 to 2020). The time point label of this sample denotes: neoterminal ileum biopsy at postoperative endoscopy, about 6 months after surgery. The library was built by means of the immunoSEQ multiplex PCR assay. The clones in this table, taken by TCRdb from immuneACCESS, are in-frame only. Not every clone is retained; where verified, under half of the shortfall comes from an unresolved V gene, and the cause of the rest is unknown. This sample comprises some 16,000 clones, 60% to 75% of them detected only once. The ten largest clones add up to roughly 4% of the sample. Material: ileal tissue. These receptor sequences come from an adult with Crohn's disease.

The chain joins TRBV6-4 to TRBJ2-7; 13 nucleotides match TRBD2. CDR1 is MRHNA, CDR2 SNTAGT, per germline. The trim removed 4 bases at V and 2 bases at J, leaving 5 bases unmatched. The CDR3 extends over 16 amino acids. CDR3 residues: CASSAPGTSGTYEQYF. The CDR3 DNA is TGTGCCAGCAGTGCCCCGGGGACTAGCGGGACCTACGAGCAGTACTTC.

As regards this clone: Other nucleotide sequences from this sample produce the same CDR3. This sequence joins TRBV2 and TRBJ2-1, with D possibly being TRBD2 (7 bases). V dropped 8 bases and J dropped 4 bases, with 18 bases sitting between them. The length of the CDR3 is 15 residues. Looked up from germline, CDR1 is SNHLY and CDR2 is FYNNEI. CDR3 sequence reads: CASQKWGGTYNEQFF. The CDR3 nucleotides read TGTGCCAGCCAAAAATGGGGGGGGACATACAATGAGCAGTTCTTC.

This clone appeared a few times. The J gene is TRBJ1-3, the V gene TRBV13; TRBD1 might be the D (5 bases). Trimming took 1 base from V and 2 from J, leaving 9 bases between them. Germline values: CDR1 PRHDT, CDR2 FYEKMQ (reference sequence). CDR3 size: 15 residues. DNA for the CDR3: TGTGCCAGCAGCTTAGATGGCAGGGCTGGAAACACCATATATTTT. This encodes CASSLDGRAGNTIYF.

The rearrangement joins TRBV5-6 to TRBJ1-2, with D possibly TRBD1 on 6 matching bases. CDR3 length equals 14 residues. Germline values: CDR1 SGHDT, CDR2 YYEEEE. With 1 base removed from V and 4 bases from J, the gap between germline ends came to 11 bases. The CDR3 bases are TGTGCCAGCAGCTTGAGGGCAGGGGTCTATGGCTACACCTTC. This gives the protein CASSLRAGVYGYTF. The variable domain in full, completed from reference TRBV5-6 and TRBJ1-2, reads DAGVTQSPTHLIKTRGQQVTLRCSPKSGHDTVSWYQQALGQGPQFIFQYYEEEERQRGNFPDRFSGHQFPNYSSELNVNALLLGDSALYLCASSLRAGVYGYTFGSGTRLTVV.

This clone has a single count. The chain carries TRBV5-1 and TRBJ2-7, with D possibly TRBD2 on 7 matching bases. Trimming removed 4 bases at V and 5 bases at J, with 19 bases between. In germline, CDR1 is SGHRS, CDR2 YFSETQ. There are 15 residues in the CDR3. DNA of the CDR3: TGCGCCAGCAGCGCTTTCATAGGGGGGGTAAACGAGCAGTACTTC. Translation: CASSAFIGGVNEQYF.

CDR3: CASSSGTSGVSSYNEQFF. Written as DNA, the CDR3 is TGTGCCAGCAGTTCCGGGACTAGCGGGGTGAGCTCCTACAATGAGCAGTTCTTC. The gene calls are TRBV27 and TRBJ2-1, with 13 bases fitting TRBD2. CDR1 is MNHEY and CDR2 is SMNVEV in the germline V gene (reference sequence). There are 18 residues in the CDR3. The V and J ends lost 4 bases and 0 bases, in that order; junction bases with no gene match: 6.

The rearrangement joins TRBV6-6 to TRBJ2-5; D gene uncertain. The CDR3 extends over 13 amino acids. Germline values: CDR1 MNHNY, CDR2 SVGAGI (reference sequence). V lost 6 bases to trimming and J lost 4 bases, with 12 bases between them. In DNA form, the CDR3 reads TGTGCCAGCAGATTGCCCGAGAGAGAGACCCAGTACTTC. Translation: CASRLPERETQYF.

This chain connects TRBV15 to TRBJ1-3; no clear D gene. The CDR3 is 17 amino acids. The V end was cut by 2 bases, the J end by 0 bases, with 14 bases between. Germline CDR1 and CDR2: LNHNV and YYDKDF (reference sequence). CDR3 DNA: TGTGCCACCAGCAGATCCCTGACAACGAGCTCTGGAAACACCATATATTTT. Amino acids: CATSRSLTTSSGNTIYF.

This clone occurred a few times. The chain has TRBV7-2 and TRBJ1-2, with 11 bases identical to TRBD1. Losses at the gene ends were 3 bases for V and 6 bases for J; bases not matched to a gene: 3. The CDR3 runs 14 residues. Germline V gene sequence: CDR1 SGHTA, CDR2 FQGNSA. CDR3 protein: CASSLDRGRNGYTF. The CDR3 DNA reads TGTGCCAGCAGCTTGGACAGGGGGCGAAATGGCTACACCTTC.

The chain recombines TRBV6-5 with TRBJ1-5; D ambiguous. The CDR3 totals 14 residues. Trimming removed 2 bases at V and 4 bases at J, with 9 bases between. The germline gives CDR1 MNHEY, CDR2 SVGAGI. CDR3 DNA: TGTGCCAGCAGTTACCTACCGGGGAATCAGCCCCAGCATTTT. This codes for CASSYLPGNQPQHF.